These T cell receptor beta chains were read from a single sample in a study of cytomegalovirus exposure and HLA in healthy donors. Libraries were prepared by immunoSEQ multiplex PCR; TCRdb keeps only in-frame clonotypes and omits some of them. The repertoire holds about 140,000 clones, with around 75% as singletons. Sample: PBMCs. The source is a man aged 30 to 45 in good health and CMV-seronegative. CDR3s include the opening cysteine and the closing phenylalanine or tryptophan. Each record gives: clone size, J gene, D gene, V gene, CDR3 DNA, CDR3 protein. The D gene is left open where the match is weak. The size entry is marked missing in some rows and otherwise reads once, few, many or a size class.

clone size: -
J gene: TRBJ1-2
D gene: -
V gene: TRBV30
CDR3 DNA: TGTGCCTGGAGTGTACCAGGACTAACAATGACTAACTATGGCTACACCTTC
CDR3 protein: CAWSVPGLTMTNYGYTF

clone size: -
J gene: TRBJ1-2
D gene: TRBD1
V gene: TRBV12-5
CDR3 DNA: TGTGCTAGTGGTTTGGGGGACAGTCGGAACTATGGCTACACCTTC
CDR3 protein: CASGLGDSRNYGYTF

clone size: -
J gene: TRBJ2-1
D gene: TRBD2
V gene: TRBV5-1
CDR3 DNA: TGCGCCAGCAGCCAGGGACTAGCGGGAGGGCCAGTAAACAATGAGCAGTTCTTC
CDR3 protein: CASSQGLAGGPVNNEQFF

clone size: -
J gene: TRBJ2-1
D gene: -
V gene: TRBV7-3
CDR3 DNA: TGTGCCAGCAGCTTAGGGGGAGGGGGGGACTCCCAGTTCTTC
CDR3 protein: CASSLGGGGDSQFF

clone size: -
J gene: TRBJ1-2
D gene: -
V gene: TRBV6-5
CDR3 DNA: TGTGCCAGCAGTTCCAATACCAAATCGGGGTACACCTTC
CDR3 protein: CASSSNTKSGYTF

clone size: -
J gene: TRBJ2-7
D gene: -
V gene: TRBV28
CDR3 DNA: TGTGCCAGCCAATCCCCCCTAGGGGCAAGTCCCTACGAGCAGTACTTC
CDR3 protein: CASQSPLGASPYEQYF

clone size: -
J gene: TRBJ2-1
D gene: -
V gene: TRBV30
CDR3 DNA: TGTGCCTGGGCGACTAGGAGCTCCTACAATGAGCAGTTCTTC
CDR3 protein: CAWATRSSYNEQFF

clone size: -
J gene: TRBJ2-2
D gene: -
V gene: TRBV9
CDR3 DNA: TGTGCCAGCAGTATCCAGGGAAGGAACACCGGGGAGCTGTTTTTT
CDR3 protein: CASSIQGRNTGELFF

clone size: -
J gene: TRBJ2-3
D gene: -
V gene: TRBV2
CDR3 DNA: TGTGCCAGTCTCCCGGAACGGGGGATCGCAGATACGCAGTATTTT
CDR3 protein: CASLPERGIADTQYF

clone size: -
J gene: TRBJ2-7
D gene: TRBD2
V gene: TRBV4-1
CDR3 DNA: TGCGCCAGCAGCCAAGCAAGGACTAGCGGGGGTTACGAGCAGTACTTC
CDR3 protein: CASSQARTSGGYEQYF

clone size: -
J gene: TRBJ2-7
D gene: TRBD1
V gene: TRBV6-1
CDR3 DNA: TGTGCCAGCAGTGAATTCGGACAGGGAAACGAGCAGTACTTC
CDR3 protein: CASSEFGQGNEQYF

clone size: -
J gene: TRBJ2-3
D gene: -
V gene: TRBV20-1
CDR3 DNA: TGCAGTGCCGTGGGAGAAGATACGCAGTATTTT
CDR3 protein: CSAVGEDTQYF

clone size: -
J gene: TRBJ2-7
D gene: -
V gene: TRBV7-2
CDR3 DNA: TGTGCCAGCAGCTTGGTACTGAGCTCCTACGAGCAGTACTTC
CDR3 protein: CASSLVLSSYEQYF

clone size: -
J gene: TRBJ2-6
D gene: TRBD2
V gene: TRBV10-1
CDR3 DNA: TGCGCCAGCATTAAGCGGGGCCAAATCGGCTGGGCCAACGGCCTGACTTTC
CDR3 protein: CASIKRGQIGWANGLTF

clone size: -
J gene: TRBJ2-1
D gene: -
V gene: TRBV9
CDR3 DNA: TGTGCCAGCAGCGTAGATAGTTCGGGTGAGCAGTTCTTC
CDR3 protein: CASSVDSSGEQFF

clone size: -
J gene: TRBJ2-1
D gene: -
V gene: TRBV2
CDR3 DNA: TGTGCCAGCAGTGATGGGACACGGCGAGGGGTTGAGCAGTTCTTC
CDR3 protein: CASSDGTRRGVEQFF

clone size: -
J gene: TRBJ1-3
D gene: -
V gene: TRBV2
CDR3 DNA: TGTGCCAGCAGTGATAGAAAGGGAGCTGGAAACACCATATATTTT
CDR3 protein: CASSDRKGAGNTIYF

clone size: once
J gene: TRBJ2-7
D gene: TRBD2
V gene: TRBV2
CDR3 DNA: TGTGCCAGCAGCGAGGGGCCTAGCGGGGGGGCTTACGAGCAGTACTTC
CDR3 protein: CASSEGPSGGAYEQYF

clone size: -
J gene: TRBJ2-2
D gene: -
V gene: TRBV9
CDR3 DNA: TGTGCCAGCAGCATCCCATCAGGAGGGTCGACCGGGGAGCTGTTTTTT
CDR3 protein: CASSIPSGGSTGELFF

clone size: -
J gene: TRBJ2-2
D gene: -
V gene: TRBV2
CDR3 DNA: TGTGCCAGCAGTGACGGGAACACCGGGGAGCTGTTTTTT
CDR3 protein: CASSDGNTGELFF

clone size: few
J gene: TRBJ2-7
D gene: -
V gene: TRBV7-9
CDR3 DNA: TGTGCCAGCAGCTTCTCAGGAAACGGAGAGCAGTACTTC
CDR3 protein: CASSFSGNGEQYF

clone size: few
J gene: TRBJ2-1
D gene: -
V gene: TRBV11-3
CDR3 DNA: TGTGCCAGCAGCTTAGAAGGCGGCTCCAATGAGCAGTTCTTC
CDR3 protein: CASSLEGGSNEQFF

clone size: -
J gene: TRBJ2-1
D gene: -
V gene: TRBV6-1
CDR3 DNA: TGTGCCAGCAGTGACGACCGGGAGACAAAACCCCTAGAGTTCTTC
CDR3 protein: CASSDDRETKPLEFF

clone size: -
J gene: TRBJ1-5
D gene: -
V gene: TRBV19
CDR3 DNA: TGTGCCAGTAGTTCACAGGGAGGGAACAATCAGCCCCAGCATTTT
CDR3 protein: CASSSQGGNNQPQHF

clone size: -
J gene: TRBJ2-1
D gene: -
V gene: TRBV21-1
CDR3 DNA: TGTGCCAGCAGCAAAGTAAAGAGCTCCTACAATGAGCAGTTCTTC
CDR3 protein: CASSKVKSSYNEQFF

clone size: -
J gene: TRBJ2-1
D gene: TRBD2
V gene: TRBV7-8
CDR3 DNA: TGTGCCAGCAGCTTAGGACTAGCGGGGGCCCTAAGCTCCTACAATGAGCAGTTCTTC
CDR3 protein: CASSLGLAGALSSYNEQFF

clone size: -
J gene: TRBJ2-7
D gene: -
V gene: TRBV30
CDR3 DNA: TGTGCCTGGACGAACGGCGGCCCGGGGGAGCAGTACTTC
CDR3 protein: CAWTNGGPGEQYF

clone size: -
J gene: TRBJ2-7
D gene: TRBD2
V gene: TRBV2
CDR3 DNA: TGTGCCAGCAAGGAGTGGGGAGGGAACGAGCAGTACTTC
CDR3 protein: CASKEWGGNEQYF

clone size: -
J gene: TRBJ1-1
D gene: -
V gene: TRBV5-1
CDR3 DNA: TGCGCCAGCAGCTTGGAGACACAGACTGAAGCTTTCTTT
CDR3 protein: CASSLETQTEAFF

clone size: -
J gene: TRBJ2-6
D gene: -
V gene: TRBV25-1
CDR3 DNA: TGTGCCAGCACTCCCTCTGGGGCCAACGGCCTGACTTTC
CDR3 protein: CASTPSGANGLTF

clone size: -
J gene: TRBJ1-6
D gene: TRBD1
V gene: TRBV6-5
CDR3 DNA: TGTGCCAGCCGACCGACAGGGGTGTCACCCCTCCACTTT
CDR3 protein: CASRPTGVSPLHF

clone size: few
J gene: TRBJ2-6
D gene: -
V gene: TRBV4-1
CDR3 DNA: TGCGCCAGCAGCCAAGATCAATTAGCGGGGGCCAACGTCCTGACTTTC
CDR3 protein: CASSQDQLAGANVLTF

clone size: -
J gene: TRBJ2-5
D gene: -
V gene: TRBV10-1
CDR3 DNA: TGCGCCAGCAGTGAGCACCCCAAAACGGGTGAGCAGTACTTC
CDR3 protein: CASSEHPKTGEQYF

clone size: -
J gene: TRBJ2-2
D gene: -
V gene: TRBV5-1
CDR3 DNA: TGCGCCAGCAGCTTGGTACAGGGAGGGCCCGGGGAGCTGTTTTTT
CDR3 protein: CASSLVQGGPGELFF

clone size: -
J gene: TRBJ1-3
D gene: -
V gene: TRBV6-5
CDR3 DNA: TGTGCCACCACGGGTTTCCCTGGAAACACCATATATTTT
CDR3 protein: CATTGFPGNTIYF